This paragraph reports one T cell receptor (beta chain). Its antigen is not known. This sample is part of a study of OX40 agonist ivuxolimab in advanced cancers. The table came from immunoSEQ multiplex PCR; TCRdb's copy has only in-frame clones and leaves some out. Among about 35,000 clones listed, less than 90% were seen once. CDR1 and CDR2 (germline): LNHDA, SQIVND (reference sequence). V dropped 6 bases and J dropped 4 bases, with 15 bases sitting between them. This CDR3 is built from 14 residues. Study results and limitations: CD4+ and CD8+ blood T cells expanded clonally by week 6 at 0.1 to 3.0 mg/kg. Normalized expansion of T-cell clones was also low for some nonresponders. There were, on average, more expanded clones in CD8+ T cells than in CD4+. The 0.1-3.0 mg/kg partial responders had among the lowest clonal expansion.

V is TRBV19 and J is TRBJ1-1, with D possibly matching TRBD1 (6 bases). The receptor was isolated from an adult with an advanced solid tumor such as melanoma, head and neck, liver or kidney cancer. This sample comprised CD4+ or CD8+ T cells sorted from blood, obtained in a trial of the OX40 agonist ivuxolimab. The CDR3 coding sequence is TGTGCCAGTAGGCCGTCGAGGGGGAGCACTGAAGCTTTCTTT. Protein sequence: CASRPSRGSTEAFF.